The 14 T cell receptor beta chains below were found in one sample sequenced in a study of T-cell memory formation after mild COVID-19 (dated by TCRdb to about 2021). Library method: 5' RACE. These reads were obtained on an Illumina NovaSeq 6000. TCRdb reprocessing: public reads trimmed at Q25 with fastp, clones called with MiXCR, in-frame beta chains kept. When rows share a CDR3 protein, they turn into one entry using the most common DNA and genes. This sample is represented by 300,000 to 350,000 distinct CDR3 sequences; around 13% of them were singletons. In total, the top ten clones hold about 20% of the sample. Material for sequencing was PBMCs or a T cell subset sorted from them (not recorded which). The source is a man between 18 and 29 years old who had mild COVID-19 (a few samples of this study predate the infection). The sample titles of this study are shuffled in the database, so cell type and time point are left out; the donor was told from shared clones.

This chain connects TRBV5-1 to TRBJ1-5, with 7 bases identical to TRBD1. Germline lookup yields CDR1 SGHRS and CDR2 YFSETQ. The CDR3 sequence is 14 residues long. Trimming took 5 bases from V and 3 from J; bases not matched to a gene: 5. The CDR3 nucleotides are TGCGCCAGCAGGCGGGACAGCGACAATCAGCCCCAGCATTTT. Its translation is CASRRDSDNQPQHF.

The CDR3 here is CSARDVAVYEQYV. The CDR3 DNA is TGCAGTGCTAGAGATGTCGCAGTCTACGAGCAGTACGTC. This chain connects TRBV20-1 to TRBJ2-7; D gene unclear. The germline CDR1 and CDR2 sequences are DFQATT and SNEGSKA (reference sequence). The CDR3 is 13 residues long. V gave up 0 bases and J gave up 3 bases, with 9 bases separating them.

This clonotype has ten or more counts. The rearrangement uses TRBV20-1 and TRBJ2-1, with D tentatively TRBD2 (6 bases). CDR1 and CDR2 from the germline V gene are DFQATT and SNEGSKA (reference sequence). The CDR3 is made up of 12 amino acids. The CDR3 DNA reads TGCAGCCGGGGGAAAGAGTACAATGAGCAGTTCTTC. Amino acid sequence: CSRGKEYNEQFF.

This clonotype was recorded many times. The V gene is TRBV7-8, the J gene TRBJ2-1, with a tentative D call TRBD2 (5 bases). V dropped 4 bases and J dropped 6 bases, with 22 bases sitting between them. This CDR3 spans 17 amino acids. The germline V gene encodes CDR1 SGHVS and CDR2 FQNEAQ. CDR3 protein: CASSWKDGLPFGNEQFF. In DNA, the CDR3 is TGTGCCAGCAGCTGGAAGGACGGACTCCCTTTTGGCAATGAGCAGTTCTTC. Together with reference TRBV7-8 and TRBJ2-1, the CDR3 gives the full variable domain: GAGVSQSPRYKVAKRGQDVALRCDPISGHVSLFWYQQALGQGPEFLTYFQNEAQLDKSGLPSDRFFAERPEGSVSTLKIQRTQQEDSAVYLCASSWKDGLPFGNEQFFGPGTRLTVL.

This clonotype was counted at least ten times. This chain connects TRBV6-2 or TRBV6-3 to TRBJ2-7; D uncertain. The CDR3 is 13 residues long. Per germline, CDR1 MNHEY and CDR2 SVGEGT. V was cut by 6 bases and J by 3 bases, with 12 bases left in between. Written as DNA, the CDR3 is TGTGCCAGCAGCTCCCAGGTTGGCTACGAGCAGTACTTC. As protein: CASSSQVGYEQYF.

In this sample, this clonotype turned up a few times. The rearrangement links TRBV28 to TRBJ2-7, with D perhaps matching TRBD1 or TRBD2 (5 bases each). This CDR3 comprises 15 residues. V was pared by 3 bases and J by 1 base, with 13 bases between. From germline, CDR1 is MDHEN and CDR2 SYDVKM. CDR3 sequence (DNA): TGTGCCAGCAGTTTTGGGGACGAGGGGTCCTACGAGCAGTACGTC. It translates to CASSFGDEGSYEQYV.

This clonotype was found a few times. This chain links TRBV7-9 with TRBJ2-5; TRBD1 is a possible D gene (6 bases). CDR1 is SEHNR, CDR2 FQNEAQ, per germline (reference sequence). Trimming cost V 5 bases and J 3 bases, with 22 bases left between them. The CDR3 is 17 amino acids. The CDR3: CASSPKKGQLREETQYF. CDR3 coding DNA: TGTGCCAGCAGCCCTAAAAAGGGACAACTCCGCGAAGAGACCCAGTACTTC.

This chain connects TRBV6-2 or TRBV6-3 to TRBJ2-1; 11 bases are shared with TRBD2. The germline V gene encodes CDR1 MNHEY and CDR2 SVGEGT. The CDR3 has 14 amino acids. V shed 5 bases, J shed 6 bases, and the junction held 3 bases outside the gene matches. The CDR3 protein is CASSTSGGGNEQFF. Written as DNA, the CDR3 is TGTGCCAGCAGTACTAGCGGGGGAGGCAATGAGCAGTTCTTC.

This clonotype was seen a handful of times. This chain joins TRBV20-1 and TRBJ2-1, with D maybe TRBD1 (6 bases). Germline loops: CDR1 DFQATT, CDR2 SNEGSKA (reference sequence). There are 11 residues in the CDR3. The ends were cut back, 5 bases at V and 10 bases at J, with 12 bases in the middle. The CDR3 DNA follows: TGCAGTGCTTACAGGGTGGGCGAGCAGTTCTTC. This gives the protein CSAYRVGEQFF.

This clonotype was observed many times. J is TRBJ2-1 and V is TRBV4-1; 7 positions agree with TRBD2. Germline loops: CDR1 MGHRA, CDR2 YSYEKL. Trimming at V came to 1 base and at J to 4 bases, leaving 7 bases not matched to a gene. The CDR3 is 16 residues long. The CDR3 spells CASSQVRLAVYNEQFF. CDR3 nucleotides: TGCGCCAGCAGCCAAGTTAGGCTAGCGGTTTACAATGAGCAGTTCTTC.

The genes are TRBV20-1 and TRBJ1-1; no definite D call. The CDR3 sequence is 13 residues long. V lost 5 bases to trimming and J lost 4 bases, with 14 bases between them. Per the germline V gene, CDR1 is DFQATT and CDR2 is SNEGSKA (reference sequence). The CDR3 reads CSAFLPGGTEAFF. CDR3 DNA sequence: TGCAGTGCTTTCCTCCCAGGTGGCACTGAAGCTTTCTTT.

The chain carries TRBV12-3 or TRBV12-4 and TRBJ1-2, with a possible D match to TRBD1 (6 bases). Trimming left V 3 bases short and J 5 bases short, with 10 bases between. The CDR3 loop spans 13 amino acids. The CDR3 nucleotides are TGTGCCAGCAGTTTGAACAGGGCGTATGGCTACACCTTC. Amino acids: CASSLNRAYGYTF.

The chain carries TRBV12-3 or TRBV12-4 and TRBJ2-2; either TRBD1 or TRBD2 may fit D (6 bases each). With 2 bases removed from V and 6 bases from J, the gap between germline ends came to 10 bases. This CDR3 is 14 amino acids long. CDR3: CASSLRGAPGELFF. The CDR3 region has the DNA TGTGCCAGCAGTTTAAGGGGGGCCCCCGGGGAGCTGTTTTTT.

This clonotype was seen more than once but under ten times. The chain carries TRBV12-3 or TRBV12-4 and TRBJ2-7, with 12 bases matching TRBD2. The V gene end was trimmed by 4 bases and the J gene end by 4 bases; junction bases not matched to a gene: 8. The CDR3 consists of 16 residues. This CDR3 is CASSYPTSGGYYEQYV. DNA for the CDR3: TGTGCCAGCAGTTACCCGACTAGCGGGGGCTATTACGAGCAGTACGTC.